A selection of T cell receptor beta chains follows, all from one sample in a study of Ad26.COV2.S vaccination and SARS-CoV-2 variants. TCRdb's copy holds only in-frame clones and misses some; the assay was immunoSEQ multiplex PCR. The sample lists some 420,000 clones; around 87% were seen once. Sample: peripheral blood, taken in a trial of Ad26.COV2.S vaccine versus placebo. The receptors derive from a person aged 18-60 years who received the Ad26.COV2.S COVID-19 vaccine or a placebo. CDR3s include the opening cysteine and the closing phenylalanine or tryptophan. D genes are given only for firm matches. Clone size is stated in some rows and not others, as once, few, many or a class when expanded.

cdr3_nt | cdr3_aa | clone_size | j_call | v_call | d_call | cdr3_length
TGCGCCAGCAGCCAAGCAGAGGGGTCCTACAATGAGCAGTTCTTC | CASSQAEGSYNEQFF | once | TRBJ2-1 | TRBV4-3 | NA | 15
TGTGCCAGCAGTTACAGACAGGGGGCCGCCGAGCAGTACTTC | CASSYRQGAAEQYF | NA | TRBJ2-7 | TRBV6-5 | TRBD1 | 14
TGTGCCAGCAGCTTACTGAGTTGGGGGCTTAATGAAAAACTGTTTTTT | CASSLLSWGLNEKLFF | few | TRBJ1-4 | TRBV5-5 | NA | 16
TGCGCCAGCAGCTGGAACAGGGGTCCCAAAGTGGAGTACGAGCAGTACTTC | CASSWNRGPKVEYEQYF | NA | TRBJ2-7 | TRBV5-1 | TRBD1 | 17
TGTGCCAGCAGCTTGCAACAGTTCCGCGGAGGAAAACTGTTTTTT | CASSLQQFRGGKLFF | NA | TRBJ1-4 | TRBV5-8 | NA | 15
TGTGCCAGCAGCTTAGCGGACGTGTGGGACAGGGCAAATTCACCCCTCCACTTT | CASSLADVWDRANSPLHF | few | TRBJ1-6 | TRBV7-8 | TRBD1 | 18
TGTGCCAGCAGGGAGAGAGACAGGGGAGGCTACGAGCAGTACTTC | CASRERDRGGYEQYF | NA | TRBJ2-7 | TRBV5-6 | TRBD1 | 15
TGTGCCAGCAGCCGGGGATCTTTTCAAGAGACCCAGTACTTC | CASSRGSFQETQYF | NA | TRBJ2-5 | TRBV7-9 | NA | 14
TGTGCCAGCAGCCTTATCCGCGGGGGGGACCACACAGATACGCAGTATTTT | CASSLIRGGDHTDTQYF | NA | TRBJ2-3 | TRBV11-2 | TRBD2 | 17
TGTGCCAGTAGTAGCACAGGGGCCAACGTCCTGACTTTC | CASSSTGANVLTF | NA | TRBJ2-6 | TRBV19 | NA | 13
TGTGCCAGCAGTGAATATCCCTACTATAATGAAAAACTGTTTTTT | CASSEYPYYNEKLFF | NA | TRBJ1-4 | TRBV6-1 | NA | 15
TGTGCCAGCAGCTTAGCGGGCAGGGCGAACACCGGGGAGCTGTTTTTT | CASSLAGRANTGELFF | NA | TRBJ2-2 | TRBV7-6 | NA | 16
TGTGCCAGCAGCGGAAACTACGAGCAGTACTTC | CASSGNYEQYF | NA | TRBJ2-7 | TRBV3-1/TRBV3-2 | NA | 11
TGTGCCAGTAGTATTTTGACAGACTCTCTCAATCAGCCCCAGCATTTT | CASSILTDSLNQPQHF | many | TRBJ1-5 | TRBV19 | NA | 16
TGTGCCAGCAGCTTAGCGGACAGGGACTATGGCTACACCTTC | CASSLADRDYGYTF | NA | TRBJ1-2 | TRBV7-9 | TRBD1 | 14
TGCGCCAGCAGCTTGGGAGAGGGGCGGGAGCTGTTTTTT | CASSLGEGRELFF | NA | TRBJ2-2 | TRBV5-1 | NA | 13
TGTGCCAGCAGCCTGGACAGGGCTGGCTACACCTTC | CASSLDRAGYTF | many | TRBJ1-2 | TRBV7-2 | TRBD1 | 12
TGTGCCAGCAGCGGTCCGGGACAGTTCTACGAGCAGTACTTC | CASSGPGQFYEQYF | NA | TRBJ2-7 | TRBV28 | TRBD1 | 14
TGTGCCAGCAGCCTCCAATTCGGGGGCATTGGGGCGAACACTGAAGCTTTCTTT | CASSLQFGGIGANTEAFF | NA | TRBJ1-1 | TRBV7-9 | NA | 18
TGTGCCAGCAGCTTAGGGACCGCGATCTACGAGCAGTACTTC | CASSLGTAIYEQYF | NA | TRBJ2-7 | TRBV7-6 | NA | 14
TGTGCCAGCAGCCAAGCGTTTGGTGGGGGACAAAGAGTTGATACGCAGTATTTT | CASSQAFGGGQRVDTQYF | NA | TRBJ2-3 | TRBV3-1/TRBV3-2 | NA | 18
TGTGCCAGCACCGGTCGGGGAGTCTCCTACGAGCAGTACTTC | CASTGRGVSYEQYF | NA | TRBJ2-7 | TRBV7-9 | NA | 14
TGTGCCAGCAGTTGGGGACTAGCGGGGGGGCTGAGTGAGCAGTTCTTC | CASSWGLAGGLSEQFF | NA | TRBJ2-1 | TRBV6-5 | TRBD2 | 16
TGTGCCAGCAAAGAGTCCGTAGATACGCAGTATTTT | CASKESVDTQYF | NA | TRBJ2-3 | TRBV28 | NA | 12
TGTGCCAGCAGTCAAGCTAGCGGGGGGGACAATGAGCAGTTCTTC | CASSQASGGDNEQFF | NA | TRBJ2-1 | TRBV28 | TRBD2 | 15
TGTGCCAGCAGCGGGGGGAATTCACCCCTCCACTTT | CASSGGNSPLHF | NA | TRBJ1-6 | TRBV5-4 | NA | 12
TGTGCCAGCAGCTTAGGAGAAGGCTCCTACGAGCAGTACTTC | CASSLGEGSYEQYF | NA | TRBJ2-7 | TRBV13 | NA | 14
TGTGCCAGCAGTTACTCGAGGGACAGTGGAAAACTGTTTTTT | CASSYSRDSGKLFF | NA | TRBJ1-4 | TRBV6-6 | TRBD1 | 14
TGTGCCAGCAGCCAAGTTCTATCCTACGAGCAGTACTTC | CASSQVLSYEQYF | NA | TRBJ2-7 | TRBV3-1/TRBV3-2 | NA | 13
TGTGCCAGCTCATCCTCGGGCAACCCCAGGGATACGCAGTATTTT | CASSSSGNPRDTQYF | NA | TRBJ2-3 | TRBV18 | NA | 15
TGTGCCAGCAGTTTTTTACAGGGAGGGAATGAAAAACTGTTTTTT | CASSFLQGGNEKLFF | NA | TRBJ1-4 | TRBV27 | NA | 15
TGTGCCAGCAGCCGTCAGACGGGGGCTGGGGCCAACGTCCTGACTTTC | CASSRQTGAGANVLTF | NA | TRBJ2-6 | TRBV7-2 | NA | 16
TGCGCCAGCAGCCGAACAGGGGAGGGCTATGGCTACACCTTC | CASSRTGEGYGYTF | NA | TRBJ1-2 | TRBV4-3 | TRBD1 | 14
TGCGCCAGCAGCCAAGATCGGGATAGCAATCAGCCCCAGCATTTT | CASSQDRDSNQPQHF | NA | TRBJ1-5 | TRBV4-3 | NA | 15
TGTGCCAGCAGCCCACTGGGCGGGAGCTCCTACAATGAGCAGTTCTTC | CASSPLGGSSYNEQFF | once | TRBJ2-1 | TRBV7-2 | TRBD2 | 16
TGCGCCAGCAGCTCGGACAGGGCCTCTGGGGAGCAGTACTTC | CASSSDRASGEQYF | NA | TRBJ2-7 | TRBV5-1 | TRBD1 | 14
TGCGCCAGCAGCCCTATTGGGGCGACAGGGGACACTGAAGCTTTCTTT | CASSPIGATGDTEAFF | once | TRBJ1-1 | TRBV5-1 | TRBD1 | 16
TGTGCCAGCAGCAAAGAATTCCCCCTAGCGAACTACGAGCAGTACTTC | CASSKEFPLANYEQYF | few | TRBJ2-7 | TRBV21-1 | NA | 16
TGTGCCAGCAGCTTAGATGGACAGATTGCGAAGCTGTTTTTT | CASSLDGQIAKLFF | NA | TRBJ2-2 | TRBV11-3 | NA | 14
TGTGCCAGCAGCTTGACCCCAGGGGTGAACACTGAAGCTTTCTTT | CASSLTPGVNTEAFF | NA | TRBJ1-1 | TRBV11-2 | NA | 15
TGTGCCAGCAGGGGACTAGCGGGGGGATACAATGAGCAGTTCTTC | CASRGLAGGYNEQFF | few | TRBJ2-1 | TRBV7-9 | TRBD2 | 15
TGTGCCAGCAGCCAAGAAGGTAGCGGGGGGCCGAGGGAGACCCAGTACTTC | CASSQEGSGGPRETQYF | NA | TRBJ2-5 | TRBV3-1/TRBV3-2 | TRBD2 | 17
TGTGCCAGCAGCCCAGCGGTCGGACAGACTTCCTACGAGCAGTACTTC | CASSPAVGQTSYEQYF | NA | TRBJ2-7 | TRBV5-4 | NA | 16
TGCACCAGCAGCCCCGCTTACAATGAGCAGTTCTTC | CTSSPAYNEQFF | NA | TRBJ2-1 | TRBV1 | NA | 12
TGTGCCAGTAGTATAATTTCAGGTCGGGATCAGCCCCAGCATTTT | CASSIISGRDQPQHF | NA | TRBJ1-5 | TRBV19 | NA | 15